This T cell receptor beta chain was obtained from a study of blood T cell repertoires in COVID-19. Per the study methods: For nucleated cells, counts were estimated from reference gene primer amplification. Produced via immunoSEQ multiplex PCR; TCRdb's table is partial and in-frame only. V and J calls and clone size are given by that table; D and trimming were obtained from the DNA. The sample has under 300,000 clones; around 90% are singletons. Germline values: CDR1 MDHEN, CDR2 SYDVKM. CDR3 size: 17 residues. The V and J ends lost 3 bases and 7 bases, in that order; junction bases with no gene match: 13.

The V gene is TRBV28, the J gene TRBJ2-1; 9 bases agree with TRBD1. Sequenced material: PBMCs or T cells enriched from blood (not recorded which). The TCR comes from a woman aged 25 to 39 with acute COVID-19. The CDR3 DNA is TGTGCCAGCAGTTTCTCCAAGAGAGGGACAGGGTGGAATGAGCAGTTCTTC. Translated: CASSFSKRGTGWNEQFF.